This TCR beta chain emerged from a study of OX40 agonist ivuxolimab in advanced cancers. Assay: immunoSEQ multiplex PCR; the TCRdb copy retains only in-frame clones and omits some. The sample gives more than 25,000 clones, 80% to 95% of which show up once; around 8.9% is in the top ten. The sequence derives from an adult with an advanced solid tumor such as melanoma, head and neck, liver or kidney cancer. Sequencing used CD4+ or CD8+ T cells sorted from blood, obtained in a trial of the OX40 agonist ivuxolimab.

The CDR3 bases are TGCAGCGTTGGGGAAGGCTACACCTTC. This codes for CSVGEGYTF. The J gene is TRBJ1-2, the V gene TRBV29-1; D uncertain. Germline V gene sequence: CDR1 SQVTM, CDR2 ANQGSEA. V shed 4 bases and J shed 8 bases, with 5 bases lying between them. The CDR3 length is 9 residues.